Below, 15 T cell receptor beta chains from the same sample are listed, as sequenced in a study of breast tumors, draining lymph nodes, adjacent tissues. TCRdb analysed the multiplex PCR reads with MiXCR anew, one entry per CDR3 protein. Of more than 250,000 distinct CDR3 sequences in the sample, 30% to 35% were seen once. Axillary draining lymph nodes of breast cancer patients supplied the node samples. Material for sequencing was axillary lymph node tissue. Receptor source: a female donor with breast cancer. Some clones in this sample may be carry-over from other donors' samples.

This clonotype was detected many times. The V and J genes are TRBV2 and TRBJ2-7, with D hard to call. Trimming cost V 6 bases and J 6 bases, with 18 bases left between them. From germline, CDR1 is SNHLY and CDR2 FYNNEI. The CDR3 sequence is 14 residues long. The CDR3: CASSVGPGWSEQYF. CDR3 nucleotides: TGTGCCAGCAGCGTAGGCCCAGGTTGGAGCGAGCAGTACTTC.

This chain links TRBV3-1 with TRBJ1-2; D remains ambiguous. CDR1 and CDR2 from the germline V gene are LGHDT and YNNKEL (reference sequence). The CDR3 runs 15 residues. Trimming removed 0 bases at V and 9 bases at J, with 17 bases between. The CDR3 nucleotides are TGTGCCAGCAGCCAAGATTGTTTGAGGGTCATCAGCTACACCTTC. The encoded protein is CASSQDCLRVISYTF. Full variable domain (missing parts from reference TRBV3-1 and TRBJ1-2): DTAVSQTPKYLVTQMGNDKSIKCEQNLGHDTMYWYKQDSKKFLKIMFSYNNKELIINETVPNRFSPKSPDKAHLNLHINSLELGDSAVYFCASSQDCLRVISYTFGSGTRLTVV.

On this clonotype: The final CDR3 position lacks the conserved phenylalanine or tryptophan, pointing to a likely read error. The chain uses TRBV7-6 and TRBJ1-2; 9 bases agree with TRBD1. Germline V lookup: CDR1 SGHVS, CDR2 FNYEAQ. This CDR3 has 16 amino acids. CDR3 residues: CACSLGTGRKNYGYTL. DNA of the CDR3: TGTGCCTGCAGCTTAGGGACAGGGAGAAAAAACTATGGCTACACCCTC.

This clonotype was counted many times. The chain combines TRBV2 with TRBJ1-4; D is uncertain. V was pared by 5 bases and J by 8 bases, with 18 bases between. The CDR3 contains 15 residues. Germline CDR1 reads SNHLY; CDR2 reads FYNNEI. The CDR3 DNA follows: TGTGCCAGCAGTCGAATTCGGGCTCAAAGGGAAAAACTGTTTTTT. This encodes CASSRIRAQREKLFF.

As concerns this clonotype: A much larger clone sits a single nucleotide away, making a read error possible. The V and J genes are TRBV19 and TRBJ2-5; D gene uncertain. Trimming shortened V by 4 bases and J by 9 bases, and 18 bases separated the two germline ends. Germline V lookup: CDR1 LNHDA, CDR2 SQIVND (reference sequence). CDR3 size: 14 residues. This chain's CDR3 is CASSSTRSRVAQYF. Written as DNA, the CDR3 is TGTGCCAGTAGTAGCACGAGGTCCCGAGTGGCCCAGTACTTC.

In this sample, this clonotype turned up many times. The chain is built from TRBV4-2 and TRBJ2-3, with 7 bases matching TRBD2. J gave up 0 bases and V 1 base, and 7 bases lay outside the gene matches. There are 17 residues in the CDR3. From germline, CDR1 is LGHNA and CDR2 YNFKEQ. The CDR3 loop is CASSQGASGPSTDTQYF. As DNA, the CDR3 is TGTGCCAGCAGCCAAGGGGCTAGCGGACCTAGCACAGATACGCAGTATTTT.

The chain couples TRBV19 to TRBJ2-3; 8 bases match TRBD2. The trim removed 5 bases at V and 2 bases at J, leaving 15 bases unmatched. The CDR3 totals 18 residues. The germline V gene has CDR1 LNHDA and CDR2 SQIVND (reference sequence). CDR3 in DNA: TGTGCCAGTAGTCCAGGGGCTGGGAAGACTAGCGCCACAGATACGCAGTATTTT. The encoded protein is CASSPGAGKTSATDTQYF.

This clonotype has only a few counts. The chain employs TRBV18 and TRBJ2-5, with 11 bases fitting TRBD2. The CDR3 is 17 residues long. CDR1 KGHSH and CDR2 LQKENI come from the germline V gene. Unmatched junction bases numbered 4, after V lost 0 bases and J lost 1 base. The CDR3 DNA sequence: TGTGCCAGCTCACCACCGCTAGCGGGAGGTTTCCAAGAGACCCAGTACTTC. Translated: CASSPPLAGGFQETQYF.

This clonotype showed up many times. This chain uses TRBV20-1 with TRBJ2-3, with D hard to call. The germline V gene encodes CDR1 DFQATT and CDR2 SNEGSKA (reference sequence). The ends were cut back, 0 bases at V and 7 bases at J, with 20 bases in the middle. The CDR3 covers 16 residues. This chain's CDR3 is CSARERGGRVANTQYF. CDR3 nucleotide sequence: TGCAGTGCTAGAGAAAGAGGTGGTAGGGTAGCTAATACGCAGTATTTT.

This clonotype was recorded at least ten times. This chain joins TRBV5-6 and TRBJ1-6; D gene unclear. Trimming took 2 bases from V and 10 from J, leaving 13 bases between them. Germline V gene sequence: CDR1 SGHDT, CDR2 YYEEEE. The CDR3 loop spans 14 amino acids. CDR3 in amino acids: CASSLGSFRSPLHF. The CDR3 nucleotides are TGTGCCAGCAGCTTAGGGAGTTTCCGATCACCCCTCCACTTT.

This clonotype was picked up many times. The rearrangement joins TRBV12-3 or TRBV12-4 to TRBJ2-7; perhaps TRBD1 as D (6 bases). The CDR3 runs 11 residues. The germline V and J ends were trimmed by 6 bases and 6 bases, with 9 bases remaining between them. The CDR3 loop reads CASRRRGEQYF. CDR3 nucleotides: TGTGCCAGCAGACGCAGGGGCGAGCAGTACTTC.

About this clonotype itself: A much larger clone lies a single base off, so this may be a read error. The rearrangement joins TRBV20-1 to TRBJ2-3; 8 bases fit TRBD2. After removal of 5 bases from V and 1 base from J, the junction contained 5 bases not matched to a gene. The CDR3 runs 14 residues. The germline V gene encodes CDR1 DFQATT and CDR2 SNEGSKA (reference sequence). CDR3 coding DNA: TGCAGTGCTTTCTTCGGGGGGGGCACAGATACGCAGTATTTT. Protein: CSAFFGGGTDTQYF.

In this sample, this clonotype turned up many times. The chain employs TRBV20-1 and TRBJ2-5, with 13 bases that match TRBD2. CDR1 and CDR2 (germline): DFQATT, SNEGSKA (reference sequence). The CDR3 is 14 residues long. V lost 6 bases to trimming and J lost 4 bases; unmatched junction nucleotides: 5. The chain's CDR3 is CSAGLAGASETQYF. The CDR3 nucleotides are TGCAGTGCCGGACTAGCGGGAGCGTCAGAGACCCAGTACTTC.

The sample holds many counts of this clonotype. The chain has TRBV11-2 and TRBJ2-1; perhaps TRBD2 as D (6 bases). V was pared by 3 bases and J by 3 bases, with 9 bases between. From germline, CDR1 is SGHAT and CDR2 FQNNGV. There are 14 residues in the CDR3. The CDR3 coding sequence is TGTGCCAGCAGCTTTAGCGGACGCTACAATGAGCAGTTCTTC. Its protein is CASSFSGRYNEQFF.

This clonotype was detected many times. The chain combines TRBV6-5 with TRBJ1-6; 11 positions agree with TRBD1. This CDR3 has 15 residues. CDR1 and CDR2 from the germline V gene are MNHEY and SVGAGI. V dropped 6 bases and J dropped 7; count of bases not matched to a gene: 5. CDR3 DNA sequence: TGTGCCAGCAGAGCCGGACAGGGGGCCAATTCACCCCTCCACTTT. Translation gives CASRAGQGANSPLHF.